The 7 T cell receptor beta chains given below trace back to one sample, sequenced in a study of blood T cell repertoires in COVID-19. Assay used: immunoSEQ multiplex PCR; TCRdb lists only in-frame clones, some missing. The sample has roughly 200,000 clones, roughly 90% seen once. The sample comprised PBMCs or T cells enriched from blood (not recorded which). These receptors were taken from a man younger than 35 with acute COVID-19.

The chain employs TRBV5-8 and TRBJ2-5; no clear D. The length of the CDR3 is 12 residues. V was shortened by 0 bases and J by 4 bases, with 4 bases between the two germline ends. The germline CDR1 and CDR2 sequences are SGHTS and YDEGEE. This CDR3 is CASSLDRETQYF. CDR3 DNA sequence: TGTGCCAGCAGCTTGGATCGAGAGACCCAGTACTTC.

The rearrangement uses TRBV9 and TRBJ2-7; 15 nucleotides line up with TRBD2. Germline CDR1 SGDLS, CDR2 YYNGEE. CDR3 length: 17 amino acids. J was trimmed by 0 bases and V by 4 bases; bases with no gene match: 5. CDR3 DNA: TGTGCCAGCAGCCCAGGGACTAGCGGGAGGCTCTCCTACGAGCAGTACTTC. It codes for CASSPGTSGRLSYEQYF.

The CDR3 DNA reads TGTGCCAGCAGCTTAGGAGCGGGATTAGCCAAAAACATTCAGTACTTC. Translating gives CASSLGAGLAKNIQYF. The V and J genes are TRBV7-9 and TRBJ2-4, with 7 positions matching TRBD2. Trimming removed 1 base from V and 0 bases from J; junction bases left unmatched: 3. CDR1 SEHNR and CDR2 FQNEAQ come from the germline V gene (reference sequence). The CDR3 loop spans 16 amino acids.

The chain links TRBV28 to TRBJ1-5; possibly TRBD1 for D (6 bases). Trimming cost V 3 bases and J 10 bases, with 22 bases left between them. This CDR3 spans 16 amino acids. CDR1 and CDR2 (germline): MDHEN, SYDVKM. CDR3 amino acids: CASSFGGRTQHKPQHF. DNA of the CDR3: TGTGCCAGCAGTTTCGGGGGGCGGACCCAACACAAACCCCAGCATTTT.

V and J are TRBV29-1 and TRBJ1-5, with 7 bases fitting TRBD1. This CDR3 contains 14 residues. With 2 bases clipped from V and 4 bases from J, the junction kept 5 bases outside the gene matches. Germline CDR1 and CDR2: SQVTM and ANQGSEA. The CDR3 here is CSVESGGENQPQHF. CDR3 DNA: TGCAGCGTTGAATCAGGGGGAGAGAATCAGCCCCAGCATTTT. Full variable domain (rest looked up from reference TRBV29-1 and TRBJ1-5): SAVISQKPSRDICQRGTSLTIQCQVDSQVTMMFWYRQQPGQSLTLIATANQGSEATYESGFVIDKFPISRPNLTFSTLTVSNMSPEDSSIYLCSVESGGENQPQHFGDGTRLSIL.

V and J are TRBV27 and TRBJ2-7; the D gene is possibly TRBD1 (5 bases). Germline CDR1 reads MNHEY; CDR2 reads SMNVEV (reference sequence). The CDR3 runs 13 residues. With 5 bases removed from V and 1 base from J, the gap between germline ends came to 9 bases. CDR3: CASSITGSYEQYF. CDR3 nucleotide sequence: TGTGCCAGCAGTATAACAGGTTCCTACGAGCAGTACTTC.

J is TRBJ2-7 and V is TRBV3-1 (or the pseudogene TRBV3-2), with D tentatively TRBD2 (6 bases). CDR1 is LGHDT, CDR2 YNNKEL, per germline (reference sequence). The CDR3 consists of 15 residues. V was pared by 4 bases and J by 0 bases, with 13 bases between. The CDR3 DNA reads TGTGCCAGCAGCCTAGGGGCTAGCGTCTCCTACGAGCAGTACTTC. Its protein product is CASSLGASVSYEQYF.